The 7 T cell receptor beta chains presented below share a single source sample, sequenced in a study of shared clonotypes between healthy human individuals. TCRdb's copy holds only in-frame clones and misses some; the assay was immunoSEQ multiplex PCR. Altogether about 450,000 clones are present, 79% being singletons, with the ten largest covering under 15%. The sample consisted of PBMCs. The source of these receptors is a woman between 40 and 50 years old in good health. Some clones in this sample may be carry-over from other donors' samples.

This clone occurred once. The rearrangement joins TRBV11-3 to TRBJ2-5; D is perhaps TRBD2 (6 bases). The better agreement between TRBJ2-7 and the DNA end casts doubt on the J call. Germline loops: CDR1 SGHNT, CDR2 YENEEA. This CDR3 is 13 amino acids long. The CDR3 coding sequence is TGTGCCAGCAGCTTAAGGCGGGATAGCGAGCAGTACTTC. Its translation is CASSLRRDSEQYF.

The gene calls are TRBV9 and TRBJ2-3, with D perhaps matching TRBD1 (6 bases). Trimming stripped 3 bases from V and 2 bases from J, with 10 bases between. Germline V CDR1 and CDR2: SGDLS, YYNGEE. The CDR3 loop spans 14 amino acids. The CDR3 sequence is CASSARGFTDTQYF. In DNA form, the CDR3 reads TGTGCCAGCAGCGCCAGGGGTTTCACAGATACGCAGTATTTT.

This clone was detected only a few times. The rearrangement links TRBV9 to TRBJ1-1; D call uncertain. The CDR3 has 14 amino acids. Germline V CDR1 and CDR2: SGDLS, YYNGEE. With 0 bases removed from V and 0 bases from J, the gap between germline ends came to 6 bases. CDR3 bases: TGTGCCAGCAGCGTAGGGCACCTGAACACTGAAGCTTTCTTT. It translates to CASSVGHLNTEAFF.

This clone was seen a single time. J is TRBJ2-7 and V is TRBV28; no definite D call. CDR1 MDHEN and CDR2 SYDVKM come from the germline V gene. The CDR3 length is 12 residues. V shed 5 bases and J shed 4 bases, with 9 bases lying between them. This CDR3 reads CASSTERYEQYF. The CDR3, as DNA: TGTGCCAGCAGTACTGAGAGGTACGAGCAGTACTTC.

The J gene is TRBJ2-1, the V gene TRBV11-2; 7 nucleotides align to TRBD2. The V gene's germline CDR1 is SGHAT and CDR2 FQNNGV. The ends lost 5 bases at V and 10 bases at J; junction bases unmatched: 17. This CDR3 has 16 amino acids. Here the CDR3 DNA reads TGTGCCAGCAGCAACAGAGGGCGGGAGCGCGTGGAGGAGCAGTTCTTC. This encodes CASSNRGRERVEEQFF.

The chain is built from TRBV9 and TRBJ2-3; D unresolved. This CDR3 has 15 amino acids. Between the trimmed V and J ends, which lost 0 bases and 2 bases, there was a span of 10 bases. Germline V lookup: CDR1 SGDLS, CDR2 YYNGEE. The CDR3 spells CASSVEATNTDTQYF. Here the CDR3 DNA reads TGTGCCAGCAGCGTAGAAGCCACGAACACAGATACGCAGTATTTT.

This clone was detected once. This rearrangement joins TRBV25-1 to TRBJ2-1; 12 positions match TRBD2. The CDR3 covers 16 residues. Germline V gene lookup returns CDR1 MGHDK and CDR2 SYGVNS. Losses at the gene ends were 11 bases for V and 4 bases for J; bases not matched to a gene: 12. The CDR3: CASSPTSGRSYNEQFF. The CDR3, as DNA: TGTGCCTCCTCCCCGACTAGCGGGAGATCTTACAATGAGCAGTTCTTC.